These 32 T cell receptor beta chains were all obtained from the same sample, sequenced in a study of identifying expanded T cells in peripheral blood. TCRdb's copy holds only in-frame clones and misses some; the assay was immunoSEQ multiplex PCR. The data hold about 76,000 clones, with roughly 81% observed a single time. The specimen sequenced was blood. The receptor set was obtained from a person aged 18 to 70 in good health.

The V and J genes are TRBV5-1 and TRBJ1-4, with TRBD1 matching 7 bases. The CDR3 runs to 14 residues. Per germline, CDR1 SGHRS and CDR2 YFSETQ. With 4 bases clipped from V and 4 bases from J, the junction kept 4 bases outside the gene matches. The CDR3 reads CASSTGQNNEKLFF. The CDR3 DNA reads TGCGCCAGCAGCACGGGACAGAATAATGAAAAACTGTTTTTT.

This clone was observed once. The V and J genes are TRBV29-1 and TRBJ2-3, with 10 bases that match TRBD1. Germline loops: CDR1 SQVTM, CDR2 ANQGSEA. The CDR3 has 15 amino acids. V lost 6 bases and J lost 2; bases outside the gene matches: 8. CDR3 DNA: TGCAGCGTGCCGACAGGGGGCGGGTTCACAGATACGCAGTATTTT. It codes for CSVPTGGGFTDTQYF.

This clone was found once. The chain has TRBV5-1 and TRBJ2-1; no reliable D call. CDR1 SGHRS and CDR2 YFSETQ come from the germline V gene. The length of the CDR3 is 16 residues. The V end was cut by 0 bases, the J end by 7 bases, with 17 bases between. The CDR3 here is CASSLESPKPYNEQFF. In DNA, the CDR3 is TGCGCCAGCAGCTTGGAGTCGCCCAAACCTTATAATGAGCAGTTCTTC. The whole variable domain, filled in from reference TRBV5-1 and TRBJ2-1, reads KAGVTQTPRYLIKTRGQQVTLSCSPISGHRSVSWYQQTPGQGLQFLFEYFSETQRNKGNFPGRFSGRQFSNSRSEMNVSTLELGDSALYLCASSLESPKPYNEQFFGPGTRLTVL.

As to this clone: One end of the junction fails to match germline, which may point to a read error. The same CDR3 also results from other DNA sequences found in this sample. The chain couples TRBV7-7 to TRBJ2-2, with TRBD2 matching over 7 bases. Germline loops: CDR1 SSHAT, CDR2 FNYEAQ (reference sequence). CDR3 size: 16 residues. The CDR3 region has the DNA TGTGCTAGCAGCTTAGGAACGGGGGGAGACACCGGGGAGCTGTTTTTT. Its translation is CASSLGTGGDTGELFF.

V usage is TRBV6-1 and J usage is TRBJ2-2; no definite D call. The CDR3 is made up of 15 amino acids. The germline V and J ends were trimmed by 4 bases and 2 bases, with 11 bases remaining between them. Germline CDR1 and CDR2: MNHNS and SASEGT. The CDR3 DNA sequence: TGTGCCAGCAGTGTTAGTATCGTTAACACCGGGGAGCTGTTTTTT. It translates to CASSVSIVNTGELFF.

The chain recombines TRBV5-4 with TRBJ2-1, with a tentative D call TRBD1 (6 bases). The length of the CDR3 is 15 residues. V was shortened by 2 bases and J by 4 bases, with 13 bases between the two germline ends. Per germline, CDR1 SGHNT and CDR2 YYREEE (reference sequence). CDR3 nucleotide sequence: TGTGCCAGCAGCTTCGACAGGTCCCCGTACAATGAGCAGTTCTTC. This translates into CASSFDRSPYNEQFF.

The chain combines TRBV25-1 with TRBJ2-2; D is undetermined. The CDR3 loop spans 15 amino acids. The V end lost 1 base, the J end lost 2 bases, and 8 bases lay between the germline ends. Germline lookup yields CDR1 MGHDK and CDR2 SYGVNS. The CDR3 DNA reads as TGTGCCAGCAGTGAATCAGGCAGCAACACCGGGGAGCTGTTTTTT. This translates into CASSESGSNTGELFF.

The CDR3 region has the DNA TGTGCCAGCAGCATGACGGGCTATAATGAAAAACTGTTTTTT. It specifies CASSMTGYNEKLFF. The chain recombines TRBV28 with TRBJ1-4; D is unresolved. The germline V gene encodes CDR1 MDHEN and CDR2 SYDVKM. The V end lost 6 bases, the J end lost 4 bases, and 12 bases lay between the germline ends. The CDR3 runs to 14 residues.

This clone was found once. J is TRBJ1-2 and V is TRBV5-1, with TRBD1 matching 8 bases. The germline V gene has CDR1 SGHRS and CDR2 YFSETQ. J was trimmed by 3 bases and V by 4 bases; bases with no gene match: 2. The CDR3 loop spans 13 amino acids. The CDR3 region has the DNA TGCGCCAGCAGCCTGACAGGGGACTATGGCTACACCTTC. Encoded protein: CASSLTGDYGYTF.

This chain uses TRBV15 with TRBJ1-5; 10 bases fit TRBD1. Losses at the gene ends were 0 bases for V and 8 bases for J; bases not matched to a gene: 4. Germline V CDR1 and CDR2: LNHNV, YYDKDF (reference sequence). The CDR3 has 15 residues. CDR3 in amino acids: CATSRDQGQGEPQHF. CDR3 nucleotide sequence: TGTGCCACCAGCAGAGACCAAGGACAGGGGGAGCCCCAGCATTTT.

The J gene is TRBJ2-7, the V gene TRBV6-6, with TRBD2 matching 11 bases. This CDR3 spans 15 amino acids. Germline-derived CDR1 and CDR2 are MNHNY and SVGAGI (reference sequence). V shed 6 bases and J 13 bases; nucleotides not matched to a gene: 17. The CDR3 DNA follows: TGTGCCAGCAGCCCTGAGGGGACTAGCGGTAGCGGTGACTACTTC. It translates to CASSPEGTSGSGDYF.

V is TRBV6-1 and J is TRBJ2-6; no reliable D call. V was shortened by 4 bases and J by 4 bases, with 14 bases between the two germline ends. The CDR3 runs 16 residues. CDR1 and CDR2 (germline): MNHNS, SASEGT. The CDR3: CASSGVSGYGANVLTF. CDR3 nucleotide sequence: TGTGCCAGCAGTGGGGTTTCGGGCTACGGGGCCAACGTCCTGACTTTC.

The rearrangement joins TRBV5-1 to TRBJ2-4; the match to TRBD2 covers 14 bases. Germline V gene lookup returns CDR1 SGHRS and CDR2 YFSETQ. This CDR3 is 16 amino acids long. V lost 3 bases, J lost 7 bases, and 6 bases stayed unmatched. CDR3 bases: TGCGCCAGCAGCTCGGGACTAGCGGGAGTCGGGAACATTCAGTACTTC. Translating gives CASSSGLAGVGNIQYF.

The chain carries TRBV9 and TRBJ2-5, with D perhaps given as TRBD1 or TRBD2 (5 bases each). Germline CDR1 and CDR2: SGDLS and YYNGEE. CDR3 length equals 14 residues. V was pared by 4 bases and J by 2 bases, with 12 bases between. CDR3 DNA: TGTGCCAGCAGCCCGGGACCGGGACAAGAGACCCAGTACTTC. Translated, it gives CASSPGPGQETQYF.

The V gene is TRBV29-1, the J gene TRBJ2-7, with TRBD2 as a possible D gene (6 bases). Germline V gene sequence: CDR1 SQVTM, CDR2 ANQGSEA. This CDR3 is built from 13 residues. The V gene lost 1 base and the J gene lost 3 bases, with 10 bases spanning the gap. This CDR3 is CSVEVGGVYEQYF. As DNA, the CDR3 is TGCAGCGTTGAAGTGGGGGGAGTCTACGAGCAGTACTTC.

This clone came up once. The V call is TRBV12-5, the J call TRBJ2-1; TRBD1 matches at 8 bases. The CDR3 is 15 residues long. Germline V CDR1 and CDR2: LGHNT, FRNRAP. V lost 1 base and J lost 9; bases outside the gene matches: 8. In DNA form, the CDR3 reads TGTGCTAGTGGTTTGGGACAGGGGAAGGAGAGTGAGCAGTTCTTC. Encoded protein: CASGLGQGKESEQFF. The whole variable domain, filled in from reference TRBV12-5 and TRBJ2-1, reads DARVTQTPRHKVTEMGQEVTMRCQPILGHNTVFWYRQTMMQGLELLAYFRNRAPLDDSGMPKDRFSAEMPDATLATLKIQPSEPRDSAVYFCASGLGQGKESEQFFGPGTRLTVL.

This chain uses TRBV28 with TRBJ1-1, with D maybe TRBD1 (5 bases). The CDR3 covers 14 residues. Per the germline V gene, CDR1 is MDHEN and CDR2 is SYDVKM. The V and J ends lost 6 bases and 7 bases respectively, with 18 bases between them. Here the CDR3 reads CASSRTTGGNEAFF. The DNA of the CDR3 is TGTGCCAGCAGCCGAACGACCGGGGGAAATGAAGCTTTCTTT.

CDR3 DNA sequence: TGTGCCAGCAGTTTATCCGGGTTTGGCTACACCTTC. Its translation: CASSLSGFGYTF. This chain joins TRBV27 and TRBJ1-2, with no clear D. Germline values: CDR1 MNHEY, CDR2 SMNVEV (reference sequence). The length of the CDR3 is 12 residues. The V and J ends lost 0 bases and 7 bases respectively, with 6 bases between them.

The J gene is TRBJ1-4, the V gene TRBV15; 7 positions agree with TRBD1. Looked up from germline, CDR1 is LNHNV and CDR2 is YYDKDF (reference sequence). J gave up 8 bases and V 1 base, and 1 base lay outside the gene matches. The CDR3 is 13 amino acids. The CDR3 spells CATSRGQGEKLFF. CDR3 coding DNA: TGTGCCACCAGCAGAGGACAGGGAGAAAAACTGTTTTTT. The full variable domain, its missing parts supplied by reference TRBV15 and TRBJ1-4, is DAMVIQNPRYQVTQFGKPVTLSCSQTLNHNVMYWYQQKSSQAPKLLFHYYDKDFNNEADTPDNFQSRRPNTSFCFLDIRSPGLGDTAMYLCATSRGQGEKLFFGSGTQLSVL.

The chain is built from TRBV19 and TRBJ2-1; 7 bases are shared with TRBD2. From germline, CDR1 is LNHDA and CDR2 SQIVND (reference sequence). Trimming at V came to 3 bases and at J to 1 base, leaving 0 bases not matched to a gene. The CDR3 totals 14 residues. CDR3 amino acids: CASSISGSYNEQFF. Written as DNA, the CDR3 is TGTGCCAGTAGTATTAGCGGGTCCTACAATGAGCAGTTCTTC.

The chain uses TRBV28 and TRBJ2-7; D gene ambiguous. This CDR3 has 12 amino acids. Germline V CDR1 and CDR2: MDHEN, SYDVKM. V lost 4 bases, J lost 5 bases, and 9 bases lay in between. The CDR3 is CASSSLLDEQYF. The CDR3 DNA follows: TGTGCCAGCAGTTCCTTATTGGACGAGCAGTACTTC.

This chain links TRBV9 with TRBJ2-7; a possible D gene is TRBD2 (5 bases). In germline, CDR1 is SGDLS, CDR2 YYNGEE. V shed 0 bases and J shed 1 base, with 20 bases lying between them. This CDR3 contains 18 residues. The CDR3 DNA reads TGTGCCAGCAGCGTAGACCTACCGACTAAAGCGCGGTCCTACGAGCAGTACTTC. Protein product: CASSVDLPTKARSYEQYF.

The chain recombines TRBV28 with TRBJ2-2; D remains ambiguous. Germline V gene sequence: CDR1 MDHEN, CDR2 SYDVKM. The V end lost 6 bases, the J end lost 2 bases, and 7 bases lay between the germline ends. This CDR3 spans 13 amino acids. The CDR3 loop reads CASRYSNTGELFF. The CDR3 DNA is TGTGCCAGCAGGTACAGCAACACCGGGGAGCTGTTTTTT.

The CDR3 nucleotides read TGTGCCAGCAGTGAAGATAGCGGGACCGAGCAGTACTTC. It encodes CASSEDSGTEQYF. The chain uses TRBV2 and TRBJ2-7, with TRBD2 matching 8 bases. The junction had 2 bases not matched to a gene; V was cut back by 1 base and J by 6 bases. The CDR3 is made up of 13 amino acids. Germline V gene sequence: CDR1 SNHLY, CDR2 FYNNEI.

The chain links TRBV19 to TRBJ2-7; possibly TRBD1 or TRBD2 for D (5 bases each). Trimming cost V 3 bases and J 3 bases, with 9 bases left between them. This CDR3 spans 13 amino acids. The germline gives CDR1 LNHDA, CDR2 SQIVND (reference sequence). This CDR3 is CASSIQGRYEQYF. The CDR3 DNA is TGTGCCAGTAGTATTCAGGGACGCTACGAGCAGTACTTC.

This clone appeared once. The gene calls are TRBV6-6 and TRBJ1-1; no clear D gene. The CDR3 is made up of 12 amino acids. Germline V gene data show CDR1 as MNHNY and CDR2 as SVGAGI (reference sequence). V lost 2 bases and J lost 5, with 6 bases in between. CDR3 in DNA: TGTGCCAGCAGTTACGGCCGGACTGAAGCTTTCTTT. This gives the protein CASSYGRTEAFF.

The chain joins TRBV7-2 to TRBJ2-5; D remains ambiguous. The V and J ends lost 5 bases and 1 base respectively, with 11 bases between them. The V gene's germline CDR1 is SGHTA and CDR2 FQGNSA. This CDR3 has 14 residues. Here the CDR3 reads CASSLGPIQETQYF. Here the CDR3 DNA reads TGTGCCAGCAGCCTAGGGCCCATCCAAGAGACCCAGTACTTC.

J is TRBJ2-7 and V is TRBV13; D is unclear. This CDR3 is 16 amino acids long. Trimming took 1 base from V and 2 from J, leaving 15 bases between them. The germline V gene has CDR1 PRHDT and CDR2 FYEKMQ (reference sequence). In DNA, the CDR3 is TGTGCCAGCAGCTTAGTTGGCGGCACGGGTGCCTACGAGCAGTACTTC. Translation: CASSLVGGTGAYEQYF.

This clone has more than one count but fewer than ten. For the CDR3, the DNA is TGCGCCAGCAGCCAAAATCCCGGGACAGGGCACAATGAGCAGTTCTTC. It yields the protein CASSQNPGTGHNEQFF. This chain uses TRBV4-3 with TRBJ2-1, with 9 bases matching TRBD1. The J segment lost 5 bases and the V segment lost 2 bases, leaving 7 bases of the junction unmatched. The CDR3 runs to 16 residues. The germline V gene has CDR1 LGHNA and CDR2 YSLEER.

V and J are TRBV19 and TRBJ2-3; tentative D call: TRBD1 (6 bases). In germline, CDR1 is LNHDA, CDR2 SQIVND (reference sequence). This CDR3 contains 15 residues. Deletions cut 4 bases from V and 4 bases from J, with 15 bases between. The CDR3 DNA follows: TGTGCCAGTAGTACGCAGTCCAGGGGTTCAGATACGCAGTATTTT. This codes for CASSTQSRGSDTQYF.

This chain connects TRBV5-1 to TRBJ2-3; the match to TRBD2 covers 8 bases. The CDR3 contains 15 residues. V lost 1 base to trimming and J lost 2 bases; unmatched junction nucleotides: 3. The germline V gene has CDR1 SGHRS and CDR2 YFSETQ. CDR3 sequence: CASSLKLADTDTQYF. In DNA form, the CDR3 reads TGCGCCAGCAGCTTGAAACTAGCGGACACAGATACGCAGTATTTT.

The CDR3 region is CASTLLGASGWTDTQYF. The CDR3 coding sequence is TGTGCCAGCACCCTACTTGGCGCTAGCGGGTGGACAGATACGCAGTATTTT. V usage is TRBV7-9 and J usage is TRBJ2-3; 8 positions match TRBD2. The CDR3 is made up of 17 amino acids. J lost 3 bases, V lost 7 bases, and 15 bases had no gene match. CDR1 and CDR2 (germline): SEHNR, FQNEAQ (reference sequence).